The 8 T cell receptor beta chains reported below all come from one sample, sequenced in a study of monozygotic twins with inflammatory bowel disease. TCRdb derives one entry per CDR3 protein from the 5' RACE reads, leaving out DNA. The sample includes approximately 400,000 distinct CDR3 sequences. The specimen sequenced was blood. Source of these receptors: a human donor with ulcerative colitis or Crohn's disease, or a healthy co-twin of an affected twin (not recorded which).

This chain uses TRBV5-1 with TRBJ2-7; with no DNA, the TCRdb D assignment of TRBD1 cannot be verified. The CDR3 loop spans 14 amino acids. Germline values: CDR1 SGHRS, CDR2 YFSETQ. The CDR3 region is CASSSGAGEYEQYF.

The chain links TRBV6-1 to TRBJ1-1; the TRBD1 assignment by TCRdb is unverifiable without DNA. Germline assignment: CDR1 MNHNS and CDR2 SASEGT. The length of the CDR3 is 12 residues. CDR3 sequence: CASSEVGTVAFF.

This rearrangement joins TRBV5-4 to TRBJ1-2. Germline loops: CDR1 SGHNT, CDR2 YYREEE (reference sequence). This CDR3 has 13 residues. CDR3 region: CASSPAGDYGYTF.

The CDR3 sequence is CASSSSGRGSYEQYF. The gene calls are TRBV28 and TRBJ2-7. The CDR3 has 15 amino acids. Germline V gene data show CDR1 as MDHEN and CDR2 as SYDVKM.

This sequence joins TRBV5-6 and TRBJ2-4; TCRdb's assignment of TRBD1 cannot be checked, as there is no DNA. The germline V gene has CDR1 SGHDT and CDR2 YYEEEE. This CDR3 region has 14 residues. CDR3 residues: CASSIRQGADIQYF.

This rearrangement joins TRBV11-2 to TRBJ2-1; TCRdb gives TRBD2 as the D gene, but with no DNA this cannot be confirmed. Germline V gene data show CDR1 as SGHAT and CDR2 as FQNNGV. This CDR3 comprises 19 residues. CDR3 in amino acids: CASSLDRRRPESSYNEQFF.

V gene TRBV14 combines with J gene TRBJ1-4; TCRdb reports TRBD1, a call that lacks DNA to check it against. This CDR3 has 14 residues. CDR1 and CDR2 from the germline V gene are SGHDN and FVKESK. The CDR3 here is CASSQDWTSEKLFF.

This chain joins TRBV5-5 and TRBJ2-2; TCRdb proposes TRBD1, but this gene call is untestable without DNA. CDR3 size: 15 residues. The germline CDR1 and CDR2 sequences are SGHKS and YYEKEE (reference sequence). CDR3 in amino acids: CASSSRTGNTGELFF.